This passage covers 18 T cell receptor beta chains from one sample sequenced in a study of control samples from healthy donors and cancer patients. Sequencing was performed with immunoSEQ multiplex PCR; in TCRdb, only in-frame clones are kept and a portion is missing. The sample contains approximately 70,000 clones, about 83% of which appear only once. Sequenced input: blood. The receptors were gathered from a man aged 55-75 years in good health.

V and J are TRBV2 and TRBJ2-3; the D is unclear. V was trimmed by 8 bases and J by 1 base, leaving 7 bases between them. Germline CDR1 SNHLY, CDR2 FYNNEI. The CDR3 has 12 amino acids. The CDR3 loop reads CASQSRTDTQYF. The CDR3 DNA follows: TGTGCCAGCCAGAGCCGCACAGATACGCAGTATTTT.

The chain uses TRBV6-5 and TRBJ2-1, with a possible D match to TRBD2 (6 bases). This CDR3 comprises 15 residues. Trimming removed 7 bases at V and 4 bases at J, with 17 bases between. Germline V gene lookup returns CDR1 MNHEY and CDR2 SVGAGI. The chain's CDR3 is CASTNLANGYNEQFF. In DNA, the CDR3 is TGTGCCAGCACCAACCTAGCGAATGGTTACAATGAGCAGTTCTTC.

The V and J genes are TRBV4-1 and TRBJ1-1, with 9 positions matching TRBD1. Germline CDR1 reads MGHRA; CDR2 reads YSYEKL. V gave up 9 bases and J gave up 0 bases; unmatched junction bases: 8. The CDR3 totals 15 residues. The CDR3: CASRVGQGLNTEAFF. In DNA, the CDR3 is TGCGCCAGTAGGGTAGGACAGGGGTTGAACACTGAAGCTTTCTTT.

J is TRBJ2-1 and V is TRBV6-5; D not certain. CDR1 MNHEY and CDR2 SVGAGI come from the germline V gene. The CDR3 contains 16 residues. V was clipped by 4 bases and J by 0 bases, with 13 bases between them. This CDR3 reads CASSSSGPSSYNEQFF. The DNA of the CDR3 is TGTGCCAGCAGTTCAAGTGGCCCTAGCTCCTACAATGAGCAGTTCTTC.

V and J are TRBV4-2 and TRBJ2-7; D ambiguous. V was cut by 3 bases and J by 5 bases, with 20 bases left in between. Germline lookup yields CDR1 LGHNA and CDR2 YNFKEQ. The CDR3 loop spans 16 amino acids. In nucleotides, the CDR3 is TGTGCCAGCAGCCAGGGAAAAGAATGGGGTTCGAACGAGCAGTACTTC. Residues: CASSQGKEWGSNEQYF.

The count of this clone is one. The chain has TRBV29-1 and TRBJ2-7; 9 bases match TRBD2. CDR3 size: 19 residues. V gave up 6 bases and J gave up 2 bases; unmatched junction bases: 23. Germline CDR1 is SQVTM and CDR2 is ANQGSEA. CDR3 nucleotide sequence: TGCAGCGTCACGTTAGCGGGAGAGCAATCTTATATCGTCGCCTACGAGCAGTACTTC. Translation: CSVTLAGEQSYIVAYEQYF.

This chain uses TRBV27 with TRBJ1-6; D is perhaps TRBD1 (6 bases). The V gene lost 2 bases and the J gene lost 6 bases, with 20 bases spanning the gap. Germline loops: CDR1 MNHEY, CDR2 SMNVEV (reference sequence). The CDR3 is 18 amino acids. The CDR3 coding sequence is TGTGCCAGCAGTTTAGCGGCCAGGGGTGTCTCAGTTAATTCACCCCTCCACTTT. It encodes CASSLAARGVSVNSPLHF.

The chain is built from TRBV11-2 and TRBJ2-3; D remains unclear. This CDR3 has 14 residues. Germline lookup yields CDR1 SGHAT and CDR2 FQNNGV. Trimming took off 2 bases at V and 2 bases at J, with 8 bases between the two ends. The CDR3 DNA reads TGTGCCAGCAGCTTACACGGACCCACAGATACGCAGTATTTT. Protein product: CASSLHGPTDTQYF.

V usage is TRBV5-6 and J usage is TRBJ2-7, with 7 nucleotides matching TRBD2. V gave up 2 bases and J gave up 6 bases; unmatched junction bases: 14. The CDR3 sequence is 16 residues long. Germline values: CDR1 SGHDT, CDR2 YYEEEE. CDR3 nucleotides: TGTGCCAGCAGCTTACGTCGACTAGCTGATTCCGCCGAGCAGTACTTC. It yields the protein CASSLRRLADSAEQYF.

The chain employs TRBV18 and TRBJ2-1, with 10 bases identical to TRBD1. The germline V gene encodes CDR1 KGHSH and CDR2 LQKENI. V was pared by 5 bases and J by 1 base, with 5 bases of the junction left unmatched. The CDR3 covers 16 residues. The CDR3 nucleotides are TGTGCCAGCTCAGGCAGACAGGGGGCATCCTACAATGAGCAGTTCTTC. It is translated as CASSGRQGASYNEQFF.

The V gene is TRBV19, the J gene TRBJ2-3; 9 bases line up with TRBD1. The trim removed 5 bases at V and 1 base at J, leaving 4 bases unmatched. This CDR3 comprises 15 residues. Germline-derived CDR1 and CDR2 are LNHDA and SQIVND (reference sequence). The CDR3 sequence is CASSGTGRGTDTQYF. CDR3 in DNA: TGTGCCAGTAGTGGGACAGGGCGAGGCACAGATACGCAGTATTTT.

The rearrangement links TRBV19 to TRBJ2-7, with D maybe TRBD1 (5 bases). In germline, CDR1 is LNHDA, CDR2 SQIVND (reference sequence). The CDR3 has 14 residues. V shed 3 bases and J shed 4 bases, with 13 bases lying between them. CDR3 in amino acids: CASSMGTGVYEQYF. CDR3 coding DNA: TGTGCCAGTAGTATGGGAACAGGAGTTTACGAGCAGTACTTC. Full variable domain (remainder filled in from reference TRBV19 and TRBJ2-7): DGGITQSPKYLFRKEGQNVTLSCEQNLNHDAMYWYRQDPGQGLRLIYYSQIVNDFQKGDIAEGYSVSREKKESFPLTVTSAQKNPTAFYLCASSMGTGVYEQYFGPGTRLTVT.

This sequence joins TRBV4-3 and TRBJ2-1; 7 bases align to TRBD2. The CDR3 is made up of 16 amino acids. Trimming removed 4 bases from V and 3 bases from J; junction bases left unmatched: 9. Germline V lookup: CDR1 LGHNA, CDR2 YSLEER. CDR3 sequence: CASSRTGLVGYNEQFF. CDR3 nucleotides: TGCGCCAGCAGCCGAACCGGACTAGTAGGCTACAATGAGCAGTTCTTC.

The chain carries TRBV11-2 and TRBJ2-7; D is ambiguous. The ends were cut back, 5 bases at V and 3 bases at J, with 17 bases in the middle. Germline CDR1 and CDR2: SGHAT and FQNNGV. The CDR3 has 15 amino acids. As DNA, the CDR3 is TGTGCCAGCAGCCCATTGCTCGGCCAAAACTACGAGCAGTACTTC. Its protein product is CASSPLLGQNYEQYF. The entire variable domain, with the rest obtained from reference TRBV11-2 and TRBJ2-7, is as follows: EAGVAQSPRYKIIEKRQSVAFWCNPISGHATLYWYQQILGQGPKLLIQFQNNGVVDDSQLPKDRFSAERLKGVDSTLKIQPAKLEDSAVYLCASSPLLGQNYEQYFGPGTRLTVT.

This clone was counted a few times. This chain uses TRBV13 with TRBJ1-6, with no clear D. Trimming cost V 2 bases and J 8 bases, with 13 bases left between them. The CDR3 is made up of 15 amino acids. Germline V gene data show CDR1 as PRHDT and CDR2 as FYEKMQ (reference sequence). The CDR3 DNA is TGTGCCAGCAGCTTAATGGCACGATCAGATTCACCCCTCCACTTT. Protein: CASSLMARSDSPLHF.

V and J are TRBV2 and TRBJ1-3; the match to TRBD1 covers 8 bases. Germline V gene lookup returns CDR1 SNHLY and CDR2 FYNNEI. The junction had 6 bases not matched to a gene; V was cut back by 6 bases and J by 5 bases. This CDR3 contains 14 residues. For the CDR3, the DNA is TGTGCCAGCAGACCGGACAGGGACAGAAACACCATATATTTT. Translating it yields CASRPDRDRNTIYF.

The chain uses TRBV5-4 and TRBJ2-1; 12 bases line up with TRBD2. Trimming took 4 bases from V and 4 from J; bases not matched to a gene: 3. CDR3 length: 15 residues. Germline CDR1 is SGHNT and CDR2 is YYREEE (reference sequence). As DNA, the CDR3 is TGTGCCAGCAGCCGGACTAGCGGGAAATACAATGAGCAGTTCTTC. It is translated as CASSRTSGKYNEQFF.

This chain uses TRBV6-1 with TRBJ1-6, with D maybe TRBD1 (5 bases). The germline V gene has CDR1 MNHNS and CDR2 SASEGT. This CDR3 region has 17 residues. V lost 1 base and J 0 bases, leaving 10 bases between the germline ends. In DNA, the CDR3 is TGTGCCAGCAGTGAAGTTGGGGGGAGCTCCTATAATTCACCCCTCCACTTT. Translated: CASSEVGGSSYNSPLHF.